This TCR beta chain was observed in a study of T cell repertoires in cytomegalovirus infection. Study-wide context: Indicated by public TCR beta signatures were CMV infection and matching HLA type.

In TCRdb, the reads were re-called with MiXCR into one record per CDR3 protein. The sample holds about 770,000 distinct CDR3 sequences, almost 30% seen once. V was trimmed by 2 bases and J by 1 base, leaving 15 bases between them. Germline V gives CDR1 SEHNR, CDR2 FQNEAQ (reference sequence). The CDR3 sequence is 18 residues long. This clonotype has just a few counts. The antigen is not known. Study results and limitations: Dominating the ex vivo response were HLA-C-restricted CMV-specific TCR beta clonotypes.

The sequence was obtained from a human donor in good health (CMV status not recorded). Some clones in this sample may be carry-over from other donors' samples. This sequence joins TRBV7-9 and TRBJ2-6; tentative D call: TRBD1 (6 bases). Sequences were derived from cultured CD8+ T cells from PBMCs, sampled from culture after CMV antigen stimulation. Written as DNA, the CDR3 is TGTGCCAGCAGCTTAAGGGCCCTGGGACAATCTGGGGCCAACGTCCTGACTTTC. This codes for CASSLRALGQSGANVLTF.